This T cell receptor delta chain was found in a study of γδ T cells in repeated Plasmodium falciparum infection. Study-wide points: Vgamma9/Vdelta2+ T cells showed a stable polyclonal repertoire with shared TCRgamma sequences.

With CATT, TCRdb re-called clones from the multiplex PCR reads. The sample yields 75,000 to 100,000 delta-chain clones, around 1.4% seen once. Gammadelta T cells were flow-sorted from PBMC into Vgamma9/Vdelta2+ and Vdelta2-negative populations for bulk analysis. The length of the CDR3 is 19 residues. Germline-derived CDR1 and CDR2 are GEAIGNYY and EKD. Remarks on this clone: Its antigen is undetermined. TCRdb records a much larger clone's protein for this DNA, with a difference at residue 4 that likely arises from a read error; the protein given is the translation of the DNA.

The V call is TRDV2, the J call TRDJ3; 7 bases fit TRDD3. TCRdb does not report a J gene; here it was assigned by matching the DNA to germline references. The sequence came from a pool of human donors (malaria-infected and uninfected, not separated). Sequenced sample: gamma-delta T cells from blood. The CDR3 protein is CACVTVLGGLSWDTRQMFF. DNA of the CDR3: TGTGCCTGTGTCACCGTTCTGGGGGGACTCTCCTGGGACACCCGACAGATGTTTTTC.